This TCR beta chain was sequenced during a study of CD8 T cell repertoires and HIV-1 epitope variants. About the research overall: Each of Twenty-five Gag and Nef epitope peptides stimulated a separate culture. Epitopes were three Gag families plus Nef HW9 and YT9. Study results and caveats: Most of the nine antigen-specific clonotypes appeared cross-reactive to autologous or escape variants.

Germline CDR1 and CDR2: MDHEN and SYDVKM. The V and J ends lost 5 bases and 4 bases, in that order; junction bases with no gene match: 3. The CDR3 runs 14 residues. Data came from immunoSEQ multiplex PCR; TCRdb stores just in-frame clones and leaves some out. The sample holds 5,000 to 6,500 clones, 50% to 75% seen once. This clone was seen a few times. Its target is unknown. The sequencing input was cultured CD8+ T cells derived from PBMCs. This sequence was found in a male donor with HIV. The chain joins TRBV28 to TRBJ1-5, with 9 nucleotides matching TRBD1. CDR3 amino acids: CASSLGTGNQPQHF. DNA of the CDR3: TGTGCCAGCAGTCTCGGGACAGGGAATCAGCCCCAGCATTTT.